These T cell receptor beta chains were read from a single sample in a study of metastatic and nonmetastatic thyroid tumors. TCRdb recomputed clones from the PCR reads via MiXCR. This table has around 4,000 clones, 35% appearing once. Sequencing was done on a sample of adjacent normal tissue. These TCRs come from a male donor with papillary thyroid cancer or a benign thyroid nodule (not recorded which). Some clones in this sample may be carry-over from other donors' samples. CDR3s include the opening cysteine and the closing phenylalanine or tryptophan. A D gene is named only where the DNA matches it firmly. The size of a clone is reported for some rows only, either as once, few or many, or as a class for expanded clones.

CDR3aa,CDR3nt,d_gene,v_gene,j_gene,abundance
CASSQTGTGIYGGELFF,TGTGCCAGCAGCCAAACCGGGACAGGGATCTATGGCGGGGAGCTGTTTTTT,TRBD1,TRBV7-8,TRBJ2-2,.
CATSATRGRADTQYF,TGTGCCACCAGTGCGACCCGGGGTCGTGCAGATACGCAGTATTTT,.,TRBV24-1,TRBJ2-3,large
CASKGRGRTDTQYF,TGTGCCAGTAAAGGGCGGGGGCGTACAGATACGCAGTATTTT,.,TRBV19,TRBJ2-3,few
CASSSSWGNPDGDEQYF,TGTGCCAGCAGCTCATCGTGGGGTAACCCGGACGGGGACGAGCAGTACTTC,.,TRBV11-2,TRBJ2-7,few
CASSLGGINTEAFF,TGTGCCAGCAGCTTAGGGGGGATTAACACTGAAGCTTTCTTT,.,TRBV11-3,TRBJ1-1,few
CASSQDREWSPLHF,TGCGCCAGCAGCCAAGACAGGGAATGGTCACCCCTCCACTTT,TRBD1,TRBV5-1,TRBJ1-6,.
CASSLVGAVTGELFF,TGTGCCAGCAGCTTGGTGGGAGCGGTCACCGGGGAGCTGTTTTTT,.,TRBV7-2,TRBJ2-2,.
CASSPRTSDYEQYF,TGTGCCAGCAGCCCTCGGACTAGTGACTACGAGCAGTACTTC,TRBD2,TRBV9,TRBJ2-7,many
CASSSYLGGGTEAFF,TGTGCCAGCAGCTCGTACCTTGGGGGGGGCACTGAAGCTTTCTTT,.,TRBV7-2,TRBJ1-1,.
CASSPSTGESYGYTF,TGCGCCAGCAGCCCTTCGACAGGGGAGAGCTATGGCTACACCTTC,TRBD1,TRBV5-1,TRBJ1-2,.
CASSLHTRASEETQYF,TGTGCCAGCAGTTTGCACACCCGTGCCTCCGAGGAGACCCAGTACTTC,.,TRBV28,TRBJ2-5,few
CASRQGANPPLHF,TGTGCTAGTAGACAGGGGGCCAACCCACCCCTCCACTTT,TRBD1,TRBV12-5,TRBJ1-6,large
CAWDSVAGGPNEQFF,TGTGCCTGGGACAGTGTCGCGGGAGGGCCCAATGAGCAGTTCTTC,TRBD2,TRBV30,TRBJ2-1,.
CASSEWDRGQKLFF,TGTGCCAGCAGTGAATGGGACAGGGGTCAAAAACTGTTTTTT,TRBD1,TRBV2,TRBJ1-4,few
CASAPTSGTGELFF,TGCGCCAGCGCCCCTACTAGCGGCACCGGGGAGCTGTTTTTT,TRBD2,TRBV5-1,TRBJ2-2,.
CASSAGSGTGDSYEQYF,TGTGCCAGCAGTGCGGGGTCTGGGACAGGGGACTCCTACGAGCAGTACTTC,TRBD1,TRBV27,TRBJ2-7,few
CASSLTFSTDEQYF,TGTGCCAGCAGCCTAACCTTTTCGACGGACGAGCAGTACTTC,.,TRBV7-9,TRBJ2-7,.
CASSPFLGTASYNEQFF,TGTGCCAGCAGTCCTTTCCTGGGGACAGCGTCCTACAATGAGCAGTTCTTC,TRBD1,TRBV28,TRBJ2-1,few
CASSGTGGVGTDTQYF,TGCGCCAGCAGCGGGACAGGGGGTGTCGGCACAGATACGCAGTATTTT,TRBD1,TRBV5-1,TRBJ2-3,.
CSAAQIFNYGYTF,TGCAGTGCAGCCCAGATTTTTAACTATGGCTACACCTTC,.,TRBV20-1,TRBJ1-2,.
CACRGIANYGYTF,TGTGCCTGCCGGGGGATAGCTAACTATGGCTACACCTTC,.,TRBV30,TRBJ1-2,.
CASAGTANYGYTF,TGTGCCAGCGCCGGGACAGCCAACTATGGCTACACCTTC,TRBD1,TRBV19,TRBJ1-2,large
CASSQDLQFSYEQYF,TGCGCCAGCAGCCAAGATTTACAGTTCTCCTACGAGCAGTACTTC,.,TRBV4-1,TRBJ2-7,.
CATTLCVGPSHEQYF,TGTGCCACCACTTTATGTGTGGGACCGTCACACGAGCAGTACTTC,.,TRBV28,TRBJ2-7,few
CASGKSPWETHYF,TGTGCCAGCGGTAAATCCCCCTGGGAGACCCATTACTTC,.,TRBV27,TRBJ2-5,.
CASSLRQGIYNEQFF,TGTGCCAGCAGCCTCCGACAGGGGATTTACAATGAGCAGTTCTTC,TRBD1,TRBV7-3,TRBJ2-1,large
CSAQEHLNTEAFF,TGCAGTGCACAAGAGCACCTTAACACTGAAGCTTTCTTT,.,TRBV20-1,TRBJ1-1,.
CSARGTLYEQYF,TGCAGTGCTAGAGGGACCCTCTACGAGCAGTACTTC,.,TRBV20-1,TRBJ2-7,.
CASSQDSPGQYF,TGTGCCAGCAGCCAAGACTCTCCCGGGCAGTACTTC,.,TRBV7-9,TRBJ2-7,.
CASSLEGSQPQHF,TGTGCCAGCAGTTTGGAAGGAAGTCAGCCCCAGCATTTT,.,TRBV12-3/TRBV12-4,TRBJ1-5,few
CASLDGGLATDTQYF,TGTGCCAGCCTAGACGGGGGACTAGCAACAGATACGCAGTATTTT,TRBD2,TRBV2,TRBJ2-3,few
CASSPGSHYGYTF,TGTGCCAGCAGTCCCGGGTCCCACTATGGCTACACCTTC,.,TRBV2,TRBJ1-2,few
CSPSGGQTYEQYF,TGCAGTCCTAGTGGGGGACAGACCTACGAGCAGTACTTC,TRBD1,TRBV20-1,TRBJ2-7,.
CAWSELLTSGELFF,TGTGCCTGGAGTGAACTTTTGACAAGCGGGGAGCTGTTTTTT,.,TRBV30,TRBJ2-2,.
CASSYQRGEKLFF,TGTGCCAGCAGTTATCAAAGAGGAGAAAAACTGTTTTTT,.,TRBV27,TRBJ1-4,few
CASSLGVGVGGIDTQYF,TGTGCCAGCAGCTTGGGGGTGGGGGTCGGAGGGATCGATACGCAGTATTTT,.,TRBV5-4,TRBJ2-3,medium-sized
CASSYSKIPHEQYF,TGTGCCAGCAGTTACTCGAAGATACCTCACGAGCAGTACTTC,.,TRBV6-6,TRBJ2-7,many
CASSLALVSYSTGNIQYF,TGTGCCAGCAGCTTAGCCCTCGTTTCTTATTCGACAGGAAACATTCAGTACTTC,.,TRBV7-2,TRBJ2-4,.
CASSTGLAGVETYEQYF,TGTGCCAGCAGTACTGGACTAGCGGGAGTAGAGACCTACGAGCAGTACTTC,TRBD2,TRBV27,TRBJ2-7,large
CSARDAAGGFYGYTF,TGCAGTGCTAGAGATGCCGCGGGAGGCTTCTATGGCTACACCTTC,.,TRBV20-1,TRBJ1-2,medium-sized
CASSPRPSGGIGDQYF,TGTGCCAGCAGCCCCCGGCCTAGCGGGGGGATAGGGGATCAGTACTTC,TRBD2,TRBV11-3,TRBJ2-7,.
CASSEAIEGGYEQYF,TGTGCCAGCAGTGAAGCAATCGAGGGGGGCTACGAGCAGTACTTC,.,TRBV6-1,TRBJ2-7,few
CASSLGFLTGANVLTF,TGTGCCAGCAGTCTTGGATTCCTAACTGGGGCCAACGTCCTGACTTTC,.,TRBV2,TRBJ2-6,.
CSARKEDRGGTEVISPLHF,TGCAGTGCTAGAAAAGAGGACAGGGGAGGGACAGAGGTTATTTCACCCCTCCACTTT,TRBD1,TRBV20-1,TRBJ1-6,.
CASSIPTGQLNEKLFF,TGCGCCAGCAGCATACCTACGGGACAGCTTAATGAAAAACTGTTTTTT,TRBD1,TRBV5-1,TRBJ1-4,medium-sized
CASRRYTGELFF,TGTGCCAGCAGGAGATACACCGGGGAGCTGTTTTTT,.,TRBV6-1,TRBJ2-2,.
CASSLVHGQETQYF,TGCGCCAGCAGCTTGGTTCACGGCCAAGAGACCCAGTACTTC,.,TRBV5-1,TRBJ2-5,medium-sized